This T cell receptor beta chain is from a study of blood T cells in healthy people across ages. Broader study findings: Estimates of diversity drawn from one million T cells were considered underestimates. Naive T cell percentage and TCR beta diversity correlated strongly.

For this clonotype: Antigen specificity is unknown.

V dropped 1 base and J dropped 5; count of bases not matched to a gene: 12. The CDR3 covers 17 residues. CDR1 MNHEY and CDR2 SVGEGT come from the germline V gene. PCR was performed a second time for roughly 7 to 12 cycles using a sample-barcoded 5' primer and a J-beta primer mix. Researchers report that a template-switch adaptor with 12 random nucleotides tagged each cDNA molecule. One entry per CDR3 protein, called by TCRdb with MiXCR from the 5' RACE reads. The sample lists over 1.5 million distinct CDR3 sequences; about 50% were seen once. Healthy Russian Caucasian donors spanned ages roughly 6 to 90 years.

V usage is TRBV6-2 or TRBV6-3 and J usage is TRBJ2-5, with 8 positions matching TRBD1. Sequencing input: blood. This TCR was recovered from a woman in her forties in good health. Written as DNA, the CDR3 is TGTGCCAGCAGTTACTTACCCATGACAGGGGCTCGGGAGACCCAGTACTTC. Translating gives CASSYLPMTGARETQYF.